Below, 24 T cell receptor beta chains from the same sample are listed, as sequenced in a study of shared clonotypes between healthy human individuals. Generated by immunoSEQ multiplex PCR, the TCRdb table keeps only in-frame clones and is missing some. The sample comprises a few million clones, just over 90% of which are singletons, and roughly 0.14% rests with the top ten. Sequencing was carried out using naive CD4+ T cells sorted from blood. The subset: CD45RA+ positively selected. The receptors stem from a man in his late teens or twenties in good health.

A word on this clone: Other DNA sequences in this specimen translate into the identical CDR3. V and J are TRBV7-2 and TRBJ2-3; the D gene is possibly TRBD2 (5 bases). V lost 3 bases and J lost 2, with 9 bases in between. Germline loops: CDR1 SGHTA, CDR2 FQGNSA. This CDR3 has 14 amino acids. The CDR3 DNA follows: TGTGCCAGCAGCTTGGCCGGGGTCACAGATACGCAGTATTTT. Translation gives CASSLAGVTDTQYF.

This chain connects TRBV7-7 to TRBJ2-7; D gene uncertain. The CDR3 extends over 14 amino acids. CDR1 is SSHAT and CDR2 is FNYEAQ in the germline V gene (reference sequence). CDR3: CASPSPRWTYEQYF. The CDR3 DNA is TGTGCTAGCCCCTCTCCCCGTTGGACCTACGAGCAGTACTTC. The full variable domain, with the rest looked up from reference TRBV7-7 and TRBJ2-7, is GAGVSQSPRYKVTKRGQDVTLRCDPISSHATLYWYQQALGQGPEFLTYFNYEAQPDKSGLPSDRFSAERPEGSISTLTIQRTEQRDSAMYRCASPSPRWTYEQYFGPGTRLTVT.

This clone was detected only once. This sequence joins TRBV29-1 and TRBJ1-2; 7 nucleotides line up with TRBD1. Germline CDR1 is SQVTM and CDR2 is ANQGSEA. The CDR3 length is 13 residues. The J segment lost 6 bases and the V segment lost 8 bases, leaving 12 bases of the junction unmatched. The CDR3 nucleotides read TGCAGCACCCCCAGGGGGAATTTGGATGGCTACACCTTC. Translated, it gives CSTPRGNLDGYTF.

V is TRBV7-8 and J is TRBJ2-2; a weak D match, TRBD1 (5 bases). This CDR3 comprises 15 residues. V was pared by 1 base and J by 7 bases, with 13 bases between. CDR1 SGHVS and CDR2 FQNEAQ come from the germline V gene. The CDR3 DNA is TGTGCCAGCAGCTTAGTAACAGGCGGTGACGGGGAGCTGTTTTTT. Translated, it gives CASSLVTGGDGELFF. The full variable domain, completed using reference TRBV7-8 and TRBJ2-2, is GAGVSQSPRYKVAKRGQDVALRCDPISGHVSLFWYQQALGQGPEFLTYFQNEAQLDKSGLPSDRFFAERPEGSVSTLKIQRTQQEDSAVYLCASSLVTGGDGELFFGEGSRLTVL.

The chain combines TRBV19 with TRBJ2-5, with 7 bases aligning to TRBD1. V lost 4 bases and J lost 1; bases outside the gene matches: 9. The CDR3 loop spans 16 amino acids. Germline lookup yields CDR1 LNHDA and CDR2 SQIVND (reference sequence). The CDR3 is CASSRGQRFLQETQYF. As DNA, the CDR3 is TGTGCCAGTAGTAGGGGACAGCGGTTCCTCCAAGAGACCCAGTACTTC.

The V call is TRBV10-3, the J call TRBJ1-4; 7 bases fit TRBD1. The CDR3 spans 15 residues. Germline V gene data show CDR1 as ENHRY and CDR2 as SYGVKD. The trim removed 6 bases at V and 0 bases at J, leaving 4 bases unmatched. Here the CDR3 DNA reads TGTGCCATCAGGGCAGGGGGGACAACTAATGAAAAACTGTTTTTT. This translates into CAIRAGGTTNEKLFF.

This chain joins TRBV28 and TRBJ2-7; 8 bases are shared with TRBD1. The junction had 5 bases not matched to a gene; V was cut back by 3 bases and J by 4 bases. This CDR3 has 14 residues. Germline CDR1 and CDR2: MDHEN and SYDVKM. CDR3 sequence reads: CASSLRQGWYEQYF. The CDR3 DNA reads as TGTGCCAGCAGTTTGCGACAGGGGTGGTACGAGCAGTACTTC. The full variable domain, rest sourced from reference TRBV28 and TRBJ2-7, is DVKVTQSSRYLVKRTGEKVFLECVQDMDHENMFWYRQDPGLGLRLIYFSYDVKMKEKGDIPEGYSVSREKKERFSLILESASTNQTSMYLCASSLRQGWYEQYFGPGTRLTVT.

V and J are TRBV10-3 and TRBJ1-4; a weak D match, TRBD1 (6 bases). The CDR3 is made up of 14 amino acids. Germline V CDR1 and CDR2: ENHRY, SYGVKD. V shed 5 bases and J shed 8 bases, with 15 bases lying between them. The CDR3 bases are TGTGCCATCAGTCGGACAGAATCGGGCGAAAAACTGTTTTTT. Translated: CAISRTESGEKLFF.

Points on this clone: The same CDR3 can be traced to other DNA sequences in this sample. The rearrangement links TRBV10-1 to TRBJ1-1; no clear D. Germline V gene lookup returns CDR1 WNHNN and CDR2 SYGVQD (reference sequence). CDR3 size: 13 residues. V dropped 2 bases and J dropped 2 bases, with 6 bases sitting between them. CDR3 sequence: CASSERANTEAFF. The DNA for the CDR3 is TGCGCCAGCAGTGAGAGGGCAAACACTGAAGCTTTCTTT.

This rearrangement joins TRBV11-2 to TRBJ2-6; D unresolved. Germline V gene lookup returns CDR1 SGHAT and CDR2 FQNNGV. The CDR3 has 14 residues. V dropped 5 bases and J dropped 1 base, with 6 bases sitting between them. The CDR3 bases are TGTGCCAGCAGCCCCAGATCTGGGGCCAACGTCCTGACTTTC. Protein sequence: CASSPRSGANVLTF.

A remark on this clone: The junction shows a germline mismatch at one end, possibly a read error. The rearrangement links TRBV28 to TRBJ1-1; no clear D. CDR1 and CDR2 from the germline V gene are MDHEN and SYDVKM. The CDR3 loop spans 16 amino acids. The CDR3 region is CASSYTLGEASTKAFF. The CDR3 DNA follows: TGTGCCAGCAGCTATACCCTCGGGGAGGCGAGCACTAAAGCTTTCTTT. Full variable domain (missing parts from reference TRBV28 and TRBJ1-1): DVKVTQSSRYLVKRTGEKVFLECVQDMDHENMFWYRQDPGLGLRLIYFSYDVKMKEKGDIPEGYSVSREKKERFSLILESASTNQTSMYLCASSYTLGEASTKAFFGQGTRLTVV.

This clone was seen a single time. The genes are TRBV6-5 and TRBJ2-3; no reliable D call. Germline CDR1 is MNHEY and CDR2 is SVGAGI. V lost 0 bases, J lost 4 bases, and 8 bases lay in between. CDR3 size: 14 residues. CDR3 loop: CASSYSRWADTQYF. CDR3 nucleotides: TGTGCCAGCAGTTACTCCCGCTGGGCAGATACGCAGTATTTT.

The genes are TRBV3-2 and TRBJ2-1. TRBV3-2 is a pseudogene locus. The CDR3 loop spans 9 amino acids. The CDR3, as DNA: TGTGCCAGGGTGGATGAGCAGTTCTTC. It codes for CARVDEQFF.

The CDR3 bases are TGTGCCAGCAGCGGGGGCATACACTCTGGAAACACCATATATTTT. Protein: CASSGGIHSGNTIYF. This chain uses TRBV9 with TRBJ1-3; D is possibly TRBD1 (5 bases). Germline V lookup: CDR1 SGDLS, CDR2 YYNGEE. This CDR3 comprises 15 residues. The ends were cut back, 3 bases at V and 0 bases at J, with 10 bases in the middle.

The genes are TRBV27 and TRBJ2-3; the D gene is possibly TRBD2 (6 bases). Trimming stripped 5 bases from V and 10 bases from J, with 25 bases between. The CDR3 extends over 16 amino acids. Per the germline V gene, CDR1 is MNHEY and CDR2 is SMNVEV (reference sequence). The CDR3: CASSTSRAGTDGPQYF. Written as DNA, the CDR3 is TGTGCCAGCAGTACCTCAAGAGCAGGGACTGACGGGCCGCAGTATTTT.

Only one count was recorded for this clone. This rearrangement joins TRBV30 to TRBJ1-2, with 7 bases fitting TRBD1. Germline values: CDR1 GTSNPN, CDR2 SVGIG (reference sequence). This CDR3 contains 13 residues. V dropped 5 bases and J dropped 8; count of bases not matched to a gene: 11. DNA of the CDR3: TGTGCCTGGGGGGGACAGCTATCCGACGGCTACACCTTC. Residues: CAWGGQLSDGYTF.

The CDR3 coding sequence is TGTGCCAGCACCCCGGACAGGGAGGAGGCGAATGAGCAGTTCTTC. The encoded protein is CASTPDREEANEQFF. The rearrangement uses TRBV21-1 and TRBJ2-1; the D segment call TRBD1 is taken from the table without a DNA check. TRBV21-1 is marked as a pseudogene. The CDR3 is 15 amino acids.

The chain carries TRBV4-1 and TRBJ1-1, with D possibly matching TRBD1 (5 bases). The germline V gene has CDR1 MGHRA and CDR2 YSYEKL. The V end was cut by 5 bases, the J end by 1 base, with 17 bases between. This CDR3 is built from 16 residues. CDR3 sequence reads: CASSSLGQARNTEAFF. As DNA, the CDR3 is TGCGCCAGCAGCTCCCTGGGGCAGGCGAGGAACACTGAAGCTTTCTTT.

The chain carries TRBV10-3 and TRBJ2-1; 13 bases align to TRBD2. Germline CDR1 and CDR2: ENHRY and SYGVKD. Trimming at V came to 7 bases and at J to 8 bases, leaving 11 bases not matched to a gene. The CDR3 runs 16 residues. The CDR3 DNA follows: TGTGCCATCACCGCCGGACTAGCGGGAGTACTGGATGAGCAGTTCTTC. It yields the protein CAITAGLAGVLDEQFF.

This clone has only one observation. The V gene is TRBV19, the J gene TRBJ2-5; D gene unclear. Germline CDR1 is LNHDA and CDR2 is SQIVND (reference sequence). Trimming stripped 1 base from V and 2 bases from J, with 11 bases between. The CDR3 loop spans 15 amino acids. CDR3 coding DNA: TGTGCCAGTAGTATAGGTAGAGTGGGACAAGAGACCCAGTACTTC. Translation: CASSIGRVGQETQYF.

This chain connects TRBV20-1 to TRBJ2-5; no definite D call. Germline CDR1 reads DFQATT; CDR2 reads SNEGSKA (reference sequence). Trimming shortened V by 6 bases and J by 5 bases, and 7 bases separated the two germline ends. This CDR3 is built from 10 residues. The CDR3: CSAEWETQYF. The CDR3 DNA sequence: TGCAGTGCGGAGTGGGAGACCCAGTACTTC.

Regarding this clone: One end of the junction varies from germline; a read error may be responsible. The J gene is TRBJ2-5, the V gene TRBV7-7; no clear D. This CDR3 has 13 residues. Germline CDR1 and CDR2: SSHAT and FNYEAQ (reference sequence). The CDR3 sequence is CASSLIPQETQYF. As DNA, the CDR3 is TGTGCTAGCAGCTTAATCCCCCAAGAGACCCAGTACTTC.

The V and J genes are TRBV9 and TRBJ2-1; D is undetermined. Germline CDR1 and CDR2: SGDLS and YYNGEE. V gave up 1 base and J gave up 12 bases, with 14 bases separating them. CDR3 size: 13 residues. The CDR3 bases are TGTGCCAGCAGCGTACAACCACTGGTAGGGCAGTTCTTC. It specifies CASSVQPLVGQFF.

The V call is TRBV11-3, the J call TRBJ1-1; D ambiguous. The germline CDR1 and CDR2 sequences are SGHNT and YENEEA. Between the trimmed V and J ends, which lost 8 bases and 0 bases, there was a span of 10 bases. This CDR3 contains 13 residues. CDR3 protein: CASGSTMNTEAFF. The CDR3 bases are TGTGCCAGCGGATCAACTATGAACACTGAAGCTTTCTTT.